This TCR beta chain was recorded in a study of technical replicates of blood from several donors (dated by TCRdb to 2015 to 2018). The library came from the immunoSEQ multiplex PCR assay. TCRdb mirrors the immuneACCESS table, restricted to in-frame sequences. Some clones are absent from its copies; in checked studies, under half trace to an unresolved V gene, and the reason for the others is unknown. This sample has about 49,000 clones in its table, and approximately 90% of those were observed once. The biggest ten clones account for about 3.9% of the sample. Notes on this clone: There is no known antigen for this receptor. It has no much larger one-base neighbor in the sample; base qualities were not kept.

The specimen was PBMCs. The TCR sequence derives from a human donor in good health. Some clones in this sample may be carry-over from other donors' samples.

The DNA sequence is given as TGTGCCAGCAGATCCGTCGGGTTCGGAAACACCATATATTTT. Translation gives CASRSVGFGNTIYF. The chain was built from TRBV6-5 and TRBJ1-3; no D gene is confidently identified. There are 14 amino acids in the CDR3, from cysteine to phenylalanine inclusive. CDR3 DNA is the only sequence kept; it has 42 bases, read in frame from the first base. The trim is 6 bases for V and 4 bases for J, with a gap of 13 bases between the germline ends. The germline V gene specifies MNHEY as CDR1 and SVGAGI as CDR2.